This section outlines one T cell receptor (beta chain) sequence together with its context. Its target is unknown. This entry belongs to a study of T cell responses to AZD1222 COVID-19 vaccine. Whole-study results and caveats: At 160-218 and 743-854, vaccine-associated CD4 TCRs were dominant, and they spanned spike.

This CDR3 region has 13 residues. The germline V and J ends were trimmed by 0 bases and 7 bases, with 10 bases remaining between them. Germline V gene sequence: CDR1 SGHDT, CDR2 YYEEEE. Analysis merged second doses at about 4 or about 12 weeks. Sequencing was performed with immunoSEQ multiplex PCR; in TCRdb, only in-frame clones are kept and a portion is missing. The sample consists of over 95,000 clones, 70% to 85% of them appearing once. The clonotype was recovered from an adult who received the AZD1222 COVID-19 vaccine. The material sequenced was peripheral blood, taken 28 days after the second AZD1222 dose. The gene calls are TRBV5-6 and TRBJ1-1, with TRBD1 as a possible D gene (5 bases). CDR3 sequence reads: CASSLVGAVEAFF. Written as DNA, the CDR3 is TGTGCCAGCAGCTTGGTAGGGGCGGTTGAAGCTTTCTTT.